A selection of T cell receptor beta chains follows, all from one sample in a study of T cells after yellow fever vaccination. TCRdb ran MiXCR on the 5' RACE reads and lists one entry per CDR3 protein. The data contain hundreds of thousands of distinct CDR3 sequences, under 14% of them singletons. This material consisted of PBMCs, taken on the day of the first yellow fever vaccination. The receptors originated from a man aged 18 to 35 who received the YFV17D yellow fever vaccine. CDR3s include the opening cysteine and the closing phenylalanine or tryptophan. The D gene is left open where the match is weak. The size entry is marked missing in some rows and otherwise reads once, few, many or a size class.

clone size,D gene,J gene,V gene,CDR3 DNA,CDR3 protein
.,.,TRBJ2-7,TRBV6-5,TGTGCCAGCAGTTACTCGATTAGAGACGGTATCTACGAGCAGTACTTC,CASSYSIRDGIYEQYF
many,TRBD1,TRBJ2-1,TRBV5-1,TGCGCCAGCGGGGGGACAGGGGAGATGAATGAGCAGTTCTTC,CASGGTGEMNEQFF
many,.,TRBJ2-7,TRBV5-1,TGCGCCAGCCGGGACGAGTCCTACGAGCAGTACTTC,CASRDESYEQYF
few,.,TRBJ2-7,TRBV6-1,TGTGCCAGCAGCCTCGAGGAGGGGCGAACCTACGAGCAGTACTTC,CASSLEEGRTYEQYF
.,.,TRBJ1-1,TRBV7-2,TGTGCCAGCAGCTTAGACCTGAGTGAAGCTTTCTTT,CASSLDLSEAFF
.,.,TRBJ1-5,TRBV7-9,TGTGCCAGCAGCTTTTACGGCCAGCCCCAGCATTTT,CASSFYGQPQHF
many,.,TRBJ1-5,TRBV7-2,TGTGCCAGCAGCTTAGGACGGAACAATCAGCCCCAGCATTTT,CASSLGRNNQPQHF
few,TRBD2,TRBJ2-3,TRBV7-2,TGTGCCAGCACCCTTAGGAGCGGGGGGGCCGCAGATACGCAGTATTTT,CASTLRSGGAADTQYF
few,TRBD1,TRBJ2-3,TRBV4-3,TGCGCCAGCAGCCAGAGCTCCGGGACAGGGCCAGATACGCAGTATTTT,CASSQSSGTGPDTQYF
few,TRBD2,TRBJ2-1,TRBV7-9,TGTGCCAGCAGCTTACAGGCGGGGGGGTTGGTTGAGCAGTTCTTC,CASSLQAGGLVEQFF
.,.,TRBJ1-1,TRBV7-3,TGTGCCAGCAGCTATGTAAAGAACACTGAAGCTTTCTTT,CASSYVKNTEAFF
few,.,TRBJ1-1,TRBV20-1,TGCAGTGCTCCGGACAGACGACAGAACACTGAAGCTTTCTTT,CSAPDRRQNTEAFF
few,.,TRBJ2-5,TRBV9,TGTGCCAGCAGCGTTCTGCCGGTTCAAGGAGGGGAGACCCAGTACTTC,CASSVLPVQGGETQYF
.,.,TRBJ2-5,TRBV5-1,TGCGCCAGCAGCTCGGGCCATACAGACAGGCACCAAGAGACCCAGTACTTC,CASSSGHTDRHQETQYF
.,TRBD2,TRBJ2-1,TRBV5-1,TGCGCCAGCAGCCCTTTGACTAGCGGGGGGTCTAGCAATGAGCAGTTCTTC,CASSPLTSGGSSNEQFF
few,.,TRBJ2-3,TRBV29-1,TGCAGCGTTGATGGGTGGAGGGCCACAGATACGCAGTATTTT,CSVDGWRATDTQYF
many,.,TRBJ2-1,TRBV4-2,TGTGCCAGCAGCCGCCGAGGAGGGTCGTCCTACAATGAGCAGTTCTTC,CASSRRGGSSYNEQFF
few,TRBD2,TRBJ2-1,TRBV5-1,TGCGCCAGCAGCGGCGGGGGGCAACACAATGAGCAGTTCTTC,CASSGGGQHNEQFF
.,TRBD1,TRBJ2-6,TRBV11-2,TGTGCCAGCAGCTTAACCCGGGACAGAAATCCCTCTGGGGCCAACGTCCTGACTTTC,CASSLTRDRNPSGANVLTF
.,.,TRBJ1-4,TRBV18,TGTGCCAGCTCACCACCGGCAGGGAATGAAAAACTGTTTTTT,CASSPPAGNEKLFF
many,.,TRBJ1-1,TRBV5-6,TGTGCCAGCAGCAAGAAATCAACAGGGAACACTGAAGCTTTCTTT,CASSKKSTGNTEAFF
many,.,TRBJ2-3,TRBV20-1,TGCAGTGTCCCCAGGGAAACGCAGTATTTT,CSVPRETQYF
few,.,TRBJ2-3,TRBV9,TGTGCCAGCAGCGCGTTCACAGATACGCAGTATTTT,CASSAFTDTQYF
.,TRBD1,TRBJ1-5,TRBV20-1,TGCAGTGCCGCATCTCCCGGGACAGGCCTTTATCAGCCCCAGCATTTT,CSAASPGTGLYQPQHF
few,.,TRBJ2-5,TRBV5-1,TGCGCCAGCAGCCCCGGGACCGCCCTCCGGGAGACCCAGTACTTC,CASSPGTALRETQYF
.,.,TRBJ1-2,TRBV7-2,TGTGCCAGCAGCCTCGAACCGGAGTCCGGGGATGGCTACACCTTC,CASSLEPESGDGYTF
.,TRBD2,TRBJ2-1,TRBV20-1,TGCAGTGCTAGAGAGTTTAGGGGACTAGCGGGGCCTGAGCAGTTCTTC,CSAREFRGLAGPEQFF
few,.,TRBJ1-4,TRBV3-1,TGTGCCAGCAGCCCCTTAGCAGCAACTAATGAAAAACTGTTTTTT,CASSPLAATNEKLFF
.,.,TRBJ2-2,TRBV28,TGTGCCAGCAGTCCAATAGGGCACACCGGGGAGCTGTTTTTT,CASSPIGHTGELFF
few,.,TRBJ1-2,TRBV3-1,TGTGCCAGCAGCCAGCGTGGACGGGAAGCTAACTATGGCTACACCTTC,CASSQRGREANYGYTF
many,TRBD2,TRBJ2-5,TRBV12-3/TRBV12-4,TGTGCCAGCAGGGGACTAGCAGGGGAAGAGACCCAGTACTTC,CASRGLAGEETQYF
many,TRBD1,TRBJ2-3,TRBV12-3/TRBV12-4,TGTGCCAGCAGACGACAGGGGGCTGTAGATACGCAGTATTTT,CASRRQGAVDTQYF
.,TRBD1,TRBJ1-6,TRBV12-3/TRBV12-4,TGTGCCAGCGGGGTACAGGGGACGGGTTCACCCCTCCACTTT,CASGVQGTGSPLHF
.,.,TRBJ1-1,TRBV20-1,TGCATCCGACGCAGGGGAGTGAACACTGAAGCTTTCTTT,CIRRRGVNTEAFF
few,.,TRBJ1-1,TRBV11-2,TGTGCCAGCGGCACAGGGAGCACTGAAGCTTTCTTT,CASGTGSTEAFF
few,.,TRBJ1-5,TRBV20-1,TGCAGTGCTAGAGCCGGAGCGGGCAATCAGCCCCAGCATTTT,CSARAGAGNQPQHF
many,.,TRBJ2-2,TRBV10-1,TGCGCCAGCAGTTTCGGGGGCCCCTTAGACACCGGGGAGCTGTTTTTT,CASSFGGPLDTGELFF
few,.,TRBJ2-7,TRBV4-1,TGCGCCAGCAGCCCACAACAGGTCCAGCCCTACGAGCAGTACTTC,CASSPQQVQPYEQYF
.,TRBD1,TRBJ1-1,TRBV25-1,TGTGCCAGCAGTTCCGGGACAGGGTCCTTTGAAGCTTTCTTT,CASSSGTGSFEAFF
few,.,TRBJ2-1,TRBV10-1,TGCGCCAGCAGCGCCGCAGGGAACGGCGAGCAGTTCTTC,CASSAAGNGEQFF